The 8 T cell receptor beta chains below come from one sample, sequenced in a study of blood T cell repertoires in COVID-19. The data were produced by immunoSEQ multiplex PCR, yet TCRdb's version contains in-frame clones alone and is incomplete. The sample carries approximately 360,000 clones, around 83% recorded once. Sequences were obtained from PBMCs or T cells enriched from blood (not recorded which). The receptors shown here come from a woman between 45 and 65 years old who had recovered from COVID-19.

The chain combines TRBV9 with TRBJ1-4; 9 nucleotides agree with TRBD1. The CDR3 contains 14 residues. The V gene's germline CDR1 is SGDLS and CDR2 YYNGEE. Trimming removed 4 bases from V and 12 bases from J; junction bases left unmatched: 10. The chain's CDR3 is CASSFGTGPGELFF. DNA of the CDR3: TGTGCCAGCAGCTTCGGGACAGGGCCCGGGGAACTGTTTTTT.

The genes are TRBV10-2 and TRBJ1-2, with a weak D call TRBD1 (5 bases). Trimming stripped 2 bases from V and 4 bases from J, with 8 bases between. The CDR3 is 13 residues long. Per germline, CDR1 WSHSY and CDR2 SAAADI. For the CDR3, the DNA is TGCGCCAGCAGTGAGGCGGGGGTCTATGGCTACACCTTC. This gives the protein CASSEAGVYGYTF.

The CDR3 DNA is TGTGCCTGGACCTTGGGGAGAGGGGGTGGAAACACCATATATTTT. It is translated as CAWTLGRGGGNTIYF. The chain recombines TRBV30 with TRBJ1-3, with D perhaps TRBD1 (6 bases). The V gene lost 4 bases and the J gene lost 3 bases, with 16 bases spanning the gap. The CDR3 consists of 15 residues. Germline CDR1 and CDR2: GTSNPN and SVGIG (reference sequence).

This clone was detected once. V gene TRBV5-1 combines with J gene TRBJ2-2; a weak D match, TRBD1 (6 bases). Germline V gene lookup returns CDR1 SGHRS and CDR2 YFSETQ. CDR3 length equals 16 residues. Trimming left V 0 bases short and J 3 bases short, with 12 bases between. The DNA for the CDR3 is TGCGCCAGCAGCTTGGTACAGGGTAAAGACACCGGGGAGCTGTTTTTT. Translation: CASSLVQGKDTGELFF.

To note about this clone: One end of the junction is discordant with germline, which a read error may explain. The gene calls are TRBV28 and TRBJ2-4; 8 bases are a match to TRBD1. CDR3 length equals 13 residues. The V gene's germline CDR1 is MDHEN and CDR2 SYDVKM. CDR3 amino acids: CASSSSIPGQADF. Written as DNA, the CDR3 is TGTGCCAGCAGTTCAAGTATACCGGGACAGGCAGACTTC.

The rearrangement links TRBV9 to TRBJ2-2, with 7 bases that match TRBD1. The CDR3 contains 18 residues. Germline values: CDR1 SGDLS, CDR2 YYNGEE. V lost 4 bases to trimming and J lost 5 bases; unmatched junction nucleotides: 17. The CDR3 nucleotides are TGTGCCAGCAGCCCTACACCCCGACAGGGAAGAAGGACCGGGGAGCTGTTTTTT. Amino acid sequence: CASSPTPRQGRRTGELFF.

The V and J genes are TRBV18 and TRBJ1-4; D is perhaps TRBD1 (6 bases). The CDR3 length is 15 residues. Germline V lookup: CDR1 KGHSH, CDR2 LQKENI. Trimming removed 2 bases at V and 2 bases at J, with 9 bases between. The CDR3 nucleotides are TGTGCCAGCTCACCAAACCAGGGGACTAATGAAAAACTGTTTTTT. This translates into CASSPNQGTNEKLFF.

V gene TRBV27 combines with J gene TRBJ2-7; D is uncertain. V shed 0 bases and J shed 1 base, with 4 bases lying between them. This CDR3 has 13 residues. Germline V gives CDR1 MNHEY, CDR2 SMNVEV (reference sequence). CDR3 coding DNA: TGTGCCAGCAGTTTATCCTTATCCTACGAGCAGTACTTC. Its translation is CASSLSLSYEQYF.